These 21 T cell receptor beta chains were sequenced from one sample in a study of T cells after yellow fever vaccination. TCRdb called the 5' RACE reads again in MiXCR, with one record for every CDR3 protein. The sample records about 330,000 distinct CDR3 sequences, 6.8% being singletons. The sequencing here drew on PBMCs, taken roughly 47 days after the first yellow fever vaccination. Receptors originate from a man aged 18 to 30 who received the YFV17D yellow fever vaccine.

This clonotype was seen more than once but under ten times. This chain uses TRBV23-1 with TRBJ2-7; 8 positions match TRBD1. TRBV23-1 is treated as an ORF (open reading frame) with a function not yet certain. The length of the CDR3 is 15 residues. The junction had 10 bases not matched to a gene; V was cut back by 3 bases and J by 6 bases. The DNA for the CDR3 is TGCGCCAGCAGTCAGACAGGGGTTGTTCGCTGCGAGCAGTACGTC. This encodes CASSQTGVVRCEQYV.

The table lists this clonotype with many counts. The J gene is TRBJ2-4, the V gene TRBV12-3 or TRBV12-4, with D maybe TRBD1 (6 bases). Trimming removed 8 bases from V and 2 bases from J, with 13 bases in between. The CDR3 consists of 14 residues. The CDR3 DNA sequence: TGTGCCAGCGTGATAGGGGGATCCAAAAACATTCAGTACTTC. Translating gives CASVIGGSKNIQYF.

J is TRBJ1-5 and V is TRBV12-3 or TRBV12-4; TRBD1 matches at 8 bases. V lost 5 bases to trimming and J lost 5 bases; unmatched junction nucleotides: 5. The CDR3 covers 14 residues. CDR3 sequence: CASSKRDRHQPQHF. CDR3 in DNA: TGTGCCAGCAGTAAACGGGACAGGCATCAGCCCCAGCATTTT.

The chain uses TRBV11-2 and TRBJ2-3, with 8 nucleotides matching TRBD2. The V gene end was trimmed by 2 bases and the J gene end by 3 bases; junction bases not matched to a gene: 16. The CDR3 contains 19 residues. The germline CDR1 and CDR2 sequences are SGHAT and FQNNGV. The CDR3 bases are TGTGCCAGCAGCTTATATTCCGCAAAAGGCGGGGGGCGAACAGATACGCAGTATTTT. Amino acids: CASSLYSAKGGGRTDTQYF.

This chain uses TRBV5-4 with TRBJ2-1; 7 bases are a match to TRBD2. Per germline, CDR1 SGHNT and CDR2 YYREEE (reference sequence). V lost 4 bases to trimming and J lost 3 bases; unmatched junction nucleotides: 7. This CDR3 spans 15 amino acids. The CDR3: CASSPGASGYNEQFF. The CDR3, as DNA: TGTGCCAGCAGCCCTGGGGCTAGCGGCTACAATGAGCAGTTCTTC.

This clonotype has just a few counts. The chain combines TRBV5-6 with TRBJ2-7, with 8 positions matching TRBD1. J lost 3 bases, V lost 5 bases, and 10 bases had no gene match. Germline V CDR1 and CDR2: SGHDT, YYEEEE. This CDR3 region has 15 residues. This CDR3 reads CASSPEFTGGYEQYF. The CDR3 nucleotides are TGTGCCAGCAGTCCTGAATTCACAGGGGGCTACGAGCAGTACTTC. The whole variable domain, remainder taken from reference TRBV5-6 and TRBJ2-7, is DAGVTQSPTHLIKTRGQQVTLRCSPKSGHDTVSWYQQALGQGPQFIFQYYEEEERQRGNFPDRFSGHQFPNYSSELNVNALLLGDSALYLCASSPEFTGGYEQYFGPGTRLTVT.

This chain joins TRBV5-1 and TRBJ1-1; possibly TRBD1 for D (5 bases). V lost 8 bases and J 0 bases, leaving 14 bases between the germline ends. Germline V CDR1 and CDR2: SGHRS, YFSETQ. CDR3 size: 14 residues. CDR3 sequence reads: CASSIGEMNTEAFF. The CDR3 DNA reads TGCGCCAGTTCCATAGGGGAGATGAACACTGAAGCTTTCTTT. Together with reference TRBV5-1 and TRBJ1-1, the CDR3 gives the full variable domain: KAGVTQTPRYLIKTRGQQVTLSCSPISGHRSVSWYQQTPGQGLQFLFEYFSETQRNKGNFPGRFSGRQFSNSRSEMNVSTLELGDSALYLCASSIGEMNTEAFFGQGTRLTVV.

This clonotype was recorded a few times. V is TRBV7-6 and J is TRBJ2-1, with TRBD2 as a possible D gene (6 bases). Trimming shortened V by 5 bases and J by 14 bases, and 22 bases separated the two germline ends. Germline V gene lookup returns CDR1 SGHVS and CDR2 FNYEAQ. The CDR3 consists of 14 residues. This CDR3 reads CASSPEGRGRREFF. Here the CDR3 DNA reads TGTGCCAGCAGCCCGGAGGGAAGAGGGCGTCGGGAGTTCTTC.

The chain links TRBV4-1 to TRBJ1-2; D perhaps matches TRBD1 (5 bases). The CDR3 is 15 residues long. With 4 bases removed from V and 3 bases from J, the gap between germline ends came to 15 bases. CDR1 and CDR2 from the germline V gene are MGHRA and YSYEKL. In nucleotides, the CDR3 is TGCGCCAGCAGCCCGGTTGAGGGGCTTGACTATGGCTACACCTTC. The encoded protein is CASSPVEGLDYGYTF.

The chain uses TRBV5-6 and TRBJ2-5; D is ambiguous. Germline values: CDR1 SGHDT, CDR2 YYEEEE. The CDR3 covers 13 residues. With 4 bases removed from V and 3 bases from J, the gap between germline ends came to 10 bases. CDR3 DNA: TGTGCCAGCAGCGCTGCGCCTGAAGAGACCCAGTACTTC. Amino acids: CASSAAPEETQYF.

The table lists this clonotype with many counts. The rearrangement uses TRBV9 and TRBJ1-6, with D possibly being TRBD1 (6 bases). The length of the CDR3 is 13 residues. V was pared by 2 bases and J by 10 bases, with 10 bases between. Germline-derived CDR1 and CDR2 are SGDLS and YYNGEE. The CDR3 DNA reads as TGTGCCAGCAGCGTCGGACAGCCATCACCCCTCCACTTT. This gives the protein CASSVGQPSPLHF.

This clonotype was seen a handful of times. V is TRBV27 and J is TRBJ1-5; D unresolved. V was clipped by 3 bases and J by 6 bases, with 18 bases between them. From germline, CDR1 is MNHEY and CDR2 SMNVEV (reference sequence). There are 16 residues in the CDR3. The CDR3 protein is CASSFRPNRGRQPQHF. Here the CDR3 DNA reads TGTGCCAGCAGTTTTCGTCCTAATCGCGGACGTCAGCCCCAGCATTTT.

This clonotype was seen more than once but under ten times. The rearrangement joins TRBV7-9 to TRBJ2-4, with 9 bases matching TRBD1. This CDR3 is built from 15 residues. V shed 5 bases, J shed 6 bases, and the junction held 8 bases outside the gene matches. Germline CDR1 is SEHNR and CDR2 is FQNEAQ (reference sequence). CDR3 bases: TGTGCCAGCAGCAGATCGACAGGGGGAGGAAACATTCAGTACTTC. Translating gives CASSRSTGGGNIQYF.

This clonotype occurred a few times. The gene calls are TRBV9 and TRBJ2-1; 7 positions agree with TRBD2. The V gene's germline CDR1 is SGDLS and CDR2 YYNGEE. J lost 11 bases, V lost 4 bases, and 3 bases had no gene match. This CDR3 region has 11 residues. CDR3 nucleotide sequence: TGTGCCAGCAGCTTTAGCGGGCAGCAGTTCTTC. It is translated as CASSFSGQQFF.

The chain is built from TRBV11-2 and TRBJ2-1, with D unclear. CDR3 length: 13 amino acids. Trimming cost V 0 bases and J 6 bases, with 6 bases left between them. Germline V gives CDR1 SGHAT, CDR2 FQNNGV. The CDR3 loop reads CASSLDHRNEQFF. As DNA, the CDR3 is TGTGCCAGCAGCTTAGACCACCGCAATGAGCAGTTCTTC.

Many counts were recorded for this clonotype. The genes are TRBV11-2 and TRBJ2-1, with TRBD2 matching over 12 bases. Germline lookup yields CDR1 SGHAT and CDR2 FQNNGV. V shed 3 bases and J 7 bases; nucleotides not matched to a gene: 16. The CDR3 length is 19 residues. In DNA form, the CDR3 reads TGTGCCAGCAGCTTCCCCCGCCGAGCTAGCGGGGGGGCCCTTAATGAGCAGTTCTTC. Its translation is CASSFPRRASGGALNEQFF.

The CDR3, as DNA: TGTGCCAGCAGTCCGCAGCCGGACAGGGGGCTCCTTTATCATAACTATGGCTACACCTTC. This encodes CASSPQPDRGLLYHNYGYTF. The chain combines TRBV12-3 or TRBV12-4 with TRBJ1-2, with 11 bases fitting TRBD1. V lost 5 bases, J lost 1 base, and 18 bases stayed unmatched. This CDR3 contains 20 residues.

CDR3 loop: CASSRGISYEQYF. The CDR3 DNA reads as TGTGCCAGCAGTCGGGGGATATCCTACGAGCAGTACTTC. The J gene is TRBJ2-7, the V gene TRBV12-3 or TRBV12-4, with a possible D match to TRBD2 (6 bases). V was cut by 5 bases and J by 1 base, with 9 bases left in between. This CDR3 is built from 13 residues.

This clonotype was counted only a few times. V and J are TRBV29-1 and TRBJ2-5; TRBD2 agrees at 7 bases. V lost 5 bases and J lost 4; bases outside the gene matches: 7. CDR1 is SQVTM and CDR2 is ANQGSEA in the germline V gene. The CDR3 runs to 13 residues. CDR3 coding DNA: TGCAGCGTTCAAAGCGGGGCAACAGAGACCCAGTACTTC. It specifies CSVQSGATETQYF.

This chain joins TRBV19 and TRBJ2-3; D is perhaps TRBD1 or TRBD2 (5 bases each). The V gene lost 6 bases and the J gene lost 3 bases, with 10 bases spanning the gap. Per the germline V gene, CDR1 is LNHDA and CDR2 is SQIVND (reference sequence). The CDR3 has 13 amino acids. CDR3 in DNA: TGTGCCAGTAGATGGGGGAGTACAGATACGCAGTATTTT. The encoded protein is CASRWGSTDTQYF. Full variable domain (remainder filled in from reference TRBV19 and TRBJ2-3): DGGITQSPKYLFRKEGQNVTLSCEQNLNHDAMYWYRQDPGQGLRLIYYSQIVNDFQKGDIAEGYSVSREKKESFPLTVTSAQKNPTAFYLCASRWGSTDTQYFGPGTRLTVL.

The sample holds many counts of this clonotype. The rearrangement links TRBV28 to TRBJ2-7, with TRBD1 as a possible D gene (6 bases). The CDR3 contains 12 residues. V dropped 6 bases and J dropped 4 bases, with 10 bases sitting between them. Germline V CDR1 and CDR2: MDHEN, SYDVKM. The CDR3: CASSRTEYEQYV. In DNA form, the CDR3 reads TGTGCCAGCAGCAGGACAGAATACGAGCAGTACGTC.